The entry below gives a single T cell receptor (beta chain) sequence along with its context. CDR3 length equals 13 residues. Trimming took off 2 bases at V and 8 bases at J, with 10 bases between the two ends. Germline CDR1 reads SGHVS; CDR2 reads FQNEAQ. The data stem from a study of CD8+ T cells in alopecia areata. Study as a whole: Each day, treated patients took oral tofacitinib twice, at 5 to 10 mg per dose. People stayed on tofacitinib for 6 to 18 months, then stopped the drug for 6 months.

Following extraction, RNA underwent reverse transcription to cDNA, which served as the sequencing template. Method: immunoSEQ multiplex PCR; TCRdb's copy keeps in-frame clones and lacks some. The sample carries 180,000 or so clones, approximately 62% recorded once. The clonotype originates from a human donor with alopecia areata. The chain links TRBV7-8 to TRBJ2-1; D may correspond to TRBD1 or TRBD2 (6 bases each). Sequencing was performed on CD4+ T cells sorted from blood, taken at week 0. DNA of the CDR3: TGTGCCAGCAGCTTAAGTAGGGGGGATGAGCAGTTCTTC. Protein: CASSLSRGDEQFF.